The 28 T cell receptor beta chains in this list originate from one sample, sequenced in a study of Tregs in tolerant kidney transplant recipients. No antigen is known for these receptors. TCRdb keeps only in-frame clones here, not all; method: immunoSEQ multiplex PCR. The data hold approximately 15,000 clones, with about 53% observed a single time. After 6 days with irradiated graft donor PBMCs, CFSE-labeled recipient PBMCs were FACS-sorted. The material was CD4+ T cells from blood cultured with allogeneic cells, obtained before the transplant. The origin of the receptors is a human patient who received a combined kidney and bone marrow transplant.

The chain joins TRBV7-6 to TRBJ2-7; D is unclear. V was clipped by 4 bases and J by 6 bases, with 13 bases between them. CDR1 and CDR2 (germline): SGHVS, FNYEAQ. The CDR3 runs 13 residues. The CDR3 nucleotides are TGTGCCAGCAGCTCCGTAATCGGTGGCGAGCAGTACTTC. This gives the protein CASSSVIGGEQYF.

The chain employs TRBV5-1 and TRBJ2-7, with D unclear. The CDR3 consists of 14 residues. Trimming shortened V by 1 base and J by 3 bases, and 11 bases separated the two germline ends. Germline V gives CDR1 SGHRS, CDR2 YFSETQ. Here the CDR3 reads CASSLRSDHYEQYF. Here the CDR3 DNA reads TGCGCCAGCAGCTTGCGAAGCGACCACTACGAGCAGTACTTC.

On this clone itself: At one end the junction does not follow the germline gene, possibly because of a read error. Within the sample, other DNA sequences also encode this same CDR3. This chain uses TRBV9 with TRBJ1-6, with D hard to call. Per germline, CDR1 SGDLS and CDR2 YYNGEE. CDR3 length: 16 residues. The CDR3 spells CASSVGSSSYNSPLHF. The CDR3, as DNA: TGTGCCAGCAGCGTAGGTAGCAGCTCCTATAATTCCCCCCTCCACTTT. The whole variable domain, filled in from reference TRBV9 and TRBJ1-6, reads DSGVTQTPKHLITATGQRVTLRCSPRSGDLSVYWYQQSLDQGLQFLIQYYNGEERAKGNILERFSAQQFPDLHSELNLSSLELGDSALYFCASSVGSSSYNSPLHFGNGTRLTVT.

The chain combines TRBV11-3 with TRBJ2-1; 7 bases fit TRBD2. In germline, CDR1 is SGHNT, CDR2 YENEEA. Trimming at V came to 3 bases and at J to 9 bases, leaving 11 bases not matched to a gene. The CDR3 has 15 residues. The CDR3 DNA follows: TGTGCCAGCAGCTTGAGCGGGGCCCTACAGGCTGAGCAGTTCTTC. Its protein product is CASSLSGALQAEQFF.

The chain is built from TRBV6-6 and TRBJ2-1, with a possible D match to TRBD1 (6 bases). V lost 0 bases and J lost 8, with 17 bases in between. Germline-derived CDR1 and CDR2 are MNHNY and SVGAGI (reference sequence). The CDR3 is 16 amino acids. CDR3 bases: TGTGCCAGCAGTTACTCGATAGGGGGACCCTCGGATGAGCAGTTCTTC. Its protein is CASSYSIGGPSDEQFF.

The chain combines TRBV5-4 with TRBJ1-2; D gene ambiguous. The germline V gene has CDR1 SGHNT and CDR2 YYREEE (reference sequence). V lost 4 bases, J lost 8 bases, and 18 bases lay in between. There are 14 residues in the CDR3. The CDR3 nucleotides read TGTGCCAGCAGCCAAGATATTGACTTAGGAGGCTACACCTTC. Protein sequence: CASSQDIDLGGYTF.

This clone is classed as medium-sized (0.01 to 0.1%). The chain has TRBV2 and TRBJ1-4, with 10 bases fitting TRBD1. CDR1 is SNHLY, CDR2 FYNNEI, per germline. With 2 bases clipped from V and 4 bases from J, the junction kept 4 bases outside the gene matches. CDR3 length: 16 residues. The chain's CDR3 is CASSETWTGGNEKLFF. The CDR3 nucleotides read TGTGCCAGCAGTGAAACGTGGACAGGGGGTAATGAAAAACTGTTTTTT.

The V gene is TRBV30, the J gene TRBJ1-1; 9 positions match TRBD1. The CDR3 has 13 residues. Trimming at V came to 5 bases and at J to 3 bases, leaving 4 bases not matched to a gene. Germline-derived CDR1 and CDR2 are GTSNPN and SVGIG (reference sequence). CDR3 sequence: CAWAWDRDTEAFF. CDR3 coding DNA: TGTGCCTGGGCATGGGACAGGGACACTGAAGCTTTCTTT. The full variable domain, rest sourced from reference TRBV30 and TRBJ1-1, is SQTIHQWPATLVQPVGSPLSLECTVEGTSNPNLYWYRQAAGRGLQLLFYSVGIGQISSEVPQNLSASRPQDRQFILSSKKLLLSDSGFYLCAWAWDRDTEAFFGQGTRLTVV.

The chain couples TRBV2 to TRBJ2-7; 12 bases align to TRBD1. J was trimmed by 2 bases and V by 7 bases; bases with no gene match: 3. Germline V lookup: CDR1 SNHLY, CDR2 FYNNEI. The CDR3 length is 14 residues. Here the CDR3 DNA reads TGTGCCAGCAAGGGGACAGGGGGCCCCTACGAGCAGTACTTC. The encoded protein is CASKGTGGPYEQYF. Supplemented by reference TRBV2 and TRBJ2-7, the full variable domain reads EPEVTQTPSHQVTQMGQEVILRCVPISNHLYFYWYRQILGQKVEFLVSFYNNEISEKSEIFDDQFSVERPDGSNFTLKIRSTKLEDSAMYFCASKGTGGPYEQYFGPGTRLTVT.

The V gene is TRBV6-1, the J gene TRBJ2-7; 10 bases map to TRBD1. The V gene's germline CDR1 is MNHNS and CDR2 SASEGT. Losses at the gene ends were 4 bases for V and 6 bases for J; bases not matched to a gene: 9. The CDR3 loop spans 15 amino acids. The CDR3 DNA sequence: TGTGCCAGCAGTGTATACCCGGACAGGGGGAGCGAGCAGTACTTC. It codes for CASSVYPDRGSEQYF.

This chain joins TRBV21-1 and TRBJ2-1; the tabulated D call, TRBD2, remains unverified against the DNA. TRBV21-1 is assigned pseudogene status. The CDR3 loop spans 14 amino acids. The CDR3 reads CASRSGTSNTGQFF. The CDR3 coding sequence is TGTGCCAGCAGGTCCGGGACTAGTAATACCGGGCAGTTCTTC.

The V gene is TRBV30, the J gene TRBJ2-7, with TRBD1 identical over 9 bases. Unmatched junction bases numbered 14, after V lost 3 bases and J lost 5 bases. This CDR3 comprises 16 residues. Germline V lookup: CDR1 GTSNPN, CDR2 SVGIG (reference sequence). This CDR3 reads CAWRNNDWTGVDEQYF. CDR3 DNA: TGTGCCTGGAGAAATAACGACTGGACAGGGGTGGACGAGCAGTACTTC.

The chain uses TRBV11-3 and TRBJ2-2; a possible D gene is TRBD1 (6 bases). From germline, CDR1 is SGHNT and CDR2 YENEEA. The germline V and J ends were trimmed by 1 base and 5 bases, with 8 bases remaining between them. The CDR3 covers 14 residues. This CDR3 is CASSLGTVTGELFF. In DNA form, the CDR3 reads TGTGCCAGCAGCTTAGGGACAGTAACCGGGGAGCTGTTTTTT.

This clone occurred a few times. The rearrangement uses TRBV6-4 and TRBJ1-1; possible D gene TRBD1, 5 bases. The CDR3 is 14 amino acids. Trimming shortened V by 4 bases and J by 4 bases, and 13 bases separated the two germline ends. The V gene's germline CDR1 is MRHNA and CDR2 SNTAGT. The CDR3 region has the DNA TGTGCCAGCAGTGCTCAGGGTATCGTCACTGAAGCTTTCTTT. This codes for CASSAQGIVTEAFF.

This sequence joins TRBV7-2 and TRBJ2-7, with a weak D call TRBD1 (6 bases). CDR3 length equals 14 residues. The V gene lost 2 bases and the J gene lost 2 bases, with 10 bases spanning the gap. From germline, CDR1 is SGHTA and CDR2 FQGNSA. The CDR3 region is CASSLLRGTYEQYF. The CDR3 DNA follows: TGTGCCAGCAGCTTACTCAGGGGTACCTACGAGCAGTACTTC.

The sample holds a few counts of this clone. This sample also contains other DNA sequences that code for the same CDR3. The V call is TRBV18, the J call TRBJ1-6; D unclear. This CDR3 has 16 residues. Germline loops: CDR1 KGHSH, CDR2 LQKENI. V lost 1 base and J 13 bases, leaving 20 bases between the germline ends. The CDR3 loop reads CASSPRRSQSQSPLHF. In DNA form, the CDR3 reads TGTGCCAGCTCACCACGTCGGTCGCAATCTCAATCCCCCCTCCACTTT. Based on the CDR3 plus reference TRBV18 and TRBJ1-6, the full variable domain is NAGVMQNPRHLVRRRGQEARLRCSPMKGHSHVYWYRQLPEEGLKFMVYLQKENIIDESGMPKERFSAEFPKEGPSILRIQQVVRGDSAAYFCASSPRRSQSQSPLHFGNGTRLTVT.

This clone was seen a handful of times. The chain employs TRBV9 and TRBJ2-3; the D gene is possibly TRBD2 (6 bases). The CDR3 extends over 13 amino acids. CDR1 and CDR2 (germline): SGDLS, YYNGEE. Trimming pared 7 bases from V and 2 bases from J, leaving 11 bases between. The CDR3 coding sequence is TGTGCCAGCGGCGGGACTTCCACAGATACGCAGTATTTT. Encoded protein: CASGGTSTDTQYF.

Comments on this clone: A junction end diverges from the germline sequence, so it may reflect a read error. CDR3 nucleotides: TGCAGCTCCCGGGATCCTTGGAACTCTGAAGCTTTCTTT. Translated, it gives CSSRDPWNSEAFF. V usage is TRBV29-1 and J usage is TRBJ1-1, with D uncertain. The CDR3 sequence is 13 residues long. CDR1 is SQVTM and CDR2 is ANQGSEA in the germline V gene.

This clone was detected only a few times. CDR3 residues: CASSSRGGEAFF. The CDR3 DNA reads as TGTGCCAGCAGCTCGCGAGGAGGGGAAGCTTTCTTT. J is TRBJ1-1 and V is TRBV7-6; D is ambiguous. Germline lookup yields CDR1 SGHVS and CDR2 FNYEAQ. The V end was cut by 4 bases, the J end by 8 bases, with 11 bases between. The CDR3 covers 12 residues.

This clone was seen once. CDR3 DNA sequence: TGTGCCACCAGCAGAGGGGGAGGGAAGGGGACCTACGAGCAGTACTTC. Amino acids: CATSRGGGKGTYEQYF. This chain uses TRBV15 with TRBJ2-7; 7 nucleotides agree with TRBD2. V lost 1 base to trimming and J lost 2 bases; unmatched junction nucleotides: 8. The CDR3 has 16 amino acids. Germline V gene lookup returns CDR1 LNHNV and CDR2 YYDKDF (reference sequence).

V and J are TRBV12-5 and TRBJ2-5, with D uncertain. The DNA end favors TRBJ2-7, so the J call may be wrong. Germline CDR1 is LGHNT and CDR2 is FRNRAP. The CDR3 loop spans 14 amino acids. The CDR3 nucleotides read TGTGCTAGTGGTCGCGGATCTTGGGGCTACGAGCAGTACTTC. Amino acids: CASGRGSWGYEQYF.

This clone occurred once. Different DNA sequences within this sample yield the same CDR3. This rearrangement joins TRBV27 to TRBJ1-6, with 12 bases identical to TRBD1. The CDR3 contains 18 residues. Per germline, CDR1 MNHEY and CDR2 SMNVEV (reference sequence). Trimming cost V 3 bases and J 13 bases; bases outside gene matches: 16. The CDR3 nucleotides are TGTGCCAGCAGTTTCCTGGGACAGGGGGCAATTCTTGGTTCCCCCCTCCACTTT. Amino acid sequence: CASSFLGQGAILGSPLHF.

V usage is TRBV7-2 and J usage is TRBJ2-2; TRBD2 matches at 7 bases. Germline V gene lookup returns CDR1 SGHTA and CDR2 FQGNSA. This CDR3 is built from 15 residues. Trimming removed 6 bases from V and 4 bases from J; junction bases left unmatched: 8. In DNA form, the CDR3 reads TGTGCCAGCAGGGGGCGTAGCGGGCGCACCGGGGAGCTGTTTTTT. Protein sequence: CASRGRSGRTGELFF.

V and J are TRBV7-9 and TRBJ2-1; 8 bases are shared with TRBD1. Germline CDR1 reads SEHNR; CDR2 reads FQNEAQ (reference sequence). CDR3 length equals 13 residues. After removal of 5 bases from V and 4 bases from J, the junction contained 1 base not matched to a gene. The CDR3 region has the DNA TGTGCCAGCAGCGGACAGGGTTACAATGAGCAGTTCTTC. It codes for CASSGQGYNEQFF.

This clone appeared a few times. The chain recombines TRBV21-1 with TRBJ2-3; TRBD2 is the table's D call and was not checked against the DNA. TRBV21-1 is deemed a pseudogene. The length of the CDR3 is 16 residues. This chain's CDR3 is CARPRGGSRNTDTQYF. The CDR3 nucleotides are TGTGCCCGCCCCCGTGGCGGGAGCAGGAACACAGATACGCAGTATTTT.

The V gene is TRBV13, the J gene TRBJ2-3; TRBD1 might be the D (6 bases). Germline CDR1 and CDR2: PRHDT and FYEKMQ (reference sequence). The CDR3 covers 14 residues. V lost 0 bases and J 4 bases, leaving 8 bases between the germline ends. CDR3 in amino acids: CASSLGQGADTQYF. In DNA form, the CDR3 reads TGTGCCAGCAGCTTAGGACAGGGAGCAGATACGCAGTATTTT.

This chain connects TRBV4-2 to TRBJ2-5, with 7 positions matching TRBD2. The germline V gene encodes CDR1 LGHNA and CDR2 YNFKEQ. V shed 3 bases and J 9 bases; nucleotides not matched to a gene: 13. The CDR3 runs to 15 residues. The DNA for the CDR3 is TGTGCCAGCAGCCACTTGGAAGGGCGGGAGAGGGCCCAGTACTTC. Its translation: CASSHLEGRERAQYF.

The rearrangement links TRBV28 to TRBJ2-3; 9 bases are shared with TRBD1. This CDR3 comprises 15 residues. Germline CDR1 MDHEN, CDR2 SYDVKM. The trim removed 5 bases at V and 3 bases at J, leaving 6 bases unmatched. This chain's CDR3 is CASSQDRGLTDTQYF. In nucleotides, the CDR3 is TGTGCCAGCAGTCAGGACAGGGGATTGACAGATACGCAGTATTTT.